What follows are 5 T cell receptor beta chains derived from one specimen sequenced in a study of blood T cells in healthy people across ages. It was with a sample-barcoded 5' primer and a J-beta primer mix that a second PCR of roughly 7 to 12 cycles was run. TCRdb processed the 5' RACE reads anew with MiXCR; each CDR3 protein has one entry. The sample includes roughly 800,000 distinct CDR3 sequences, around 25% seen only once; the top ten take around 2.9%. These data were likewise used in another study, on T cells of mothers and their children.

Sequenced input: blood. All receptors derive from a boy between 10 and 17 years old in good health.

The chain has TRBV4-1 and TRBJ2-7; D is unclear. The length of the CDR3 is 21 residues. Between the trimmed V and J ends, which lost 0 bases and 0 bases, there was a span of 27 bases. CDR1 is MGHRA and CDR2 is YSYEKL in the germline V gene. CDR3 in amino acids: CASSQDRPPFRVLLSSYEQYF. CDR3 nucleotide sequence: TGCGCCAGCAGCCAAGATAGGCCCCCCTTCCGAGTGCTCCTAAGCTCCTACGAGCAGTACTTC.

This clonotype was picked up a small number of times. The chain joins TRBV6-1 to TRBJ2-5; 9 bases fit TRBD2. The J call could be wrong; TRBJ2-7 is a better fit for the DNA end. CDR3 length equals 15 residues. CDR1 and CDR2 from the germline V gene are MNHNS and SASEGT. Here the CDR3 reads CASGGIAGATYEQYF. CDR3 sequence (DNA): TGTGCCAGCGGGGGAATAGCGGGGGCCACCTACGAGCAGTACTTC.

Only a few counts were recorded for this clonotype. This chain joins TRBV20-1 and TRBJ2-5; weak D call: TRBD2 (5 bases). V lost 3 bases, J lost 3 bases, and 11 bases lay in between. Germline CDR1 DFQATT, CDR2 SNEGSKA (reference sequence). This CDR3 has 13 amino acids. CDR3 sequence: CSASSRAEETQYF. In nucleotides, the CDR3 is TGCAGTGCTAGCTCGCGGGCAGAAGAGACCCAGTACTTC.

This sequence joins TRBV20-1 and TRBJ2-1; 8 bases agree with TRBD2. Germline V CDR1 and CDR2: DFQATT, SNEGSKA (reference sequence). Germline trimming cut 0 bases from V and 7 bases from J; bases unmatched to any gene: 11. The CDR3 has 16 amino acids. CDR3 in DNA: TGCAGTGCTAGAGATTTCGGGAGGGCCTTTAGTAATGAGCAGTTCTTC. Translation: CSARDFGRAFSNEQFF.

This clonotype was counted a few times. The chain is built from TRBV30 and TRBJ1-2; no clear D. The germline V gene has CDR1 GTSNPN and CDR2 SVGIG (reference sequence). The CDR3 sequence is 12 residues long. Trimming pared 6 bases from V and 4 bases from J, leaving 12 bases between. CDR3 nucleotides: TGTGCCTGCCAGACGGCTGGCTATGGCTACACCTTC. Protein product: CACQTAGYGYTF.